Presented here are 27 T cell receptor beta chains from one specimen sequenced in a study of T cells in tuberculosis. Assay used: immunoSEQ multiplex PCR; TCRdb lists only in-frame clones, some missing. The table has roughly 34,000 clones, around 90% seen once; the top ten hold 7% to 8%. Sequencing input: PBMCs. The receptors here all came from a donor aged 10-29 years with latent tuberculosis or without tuberculosis infection. Some clones in this sample may be carry-over from other donors' samples.

This clone was recorded once. The chain links TRBV7-2 to TRBJ2-7; unclear D gene. Per the germline V gene, CDR1 is SGHTA and CDR2 is FQGNSA. The CDR3 spans 11 residues. V lost 1 base and J lost 9, with 7 bases in between. The CDR3 bases are TGTGCCAGCAGCTTAGAAACGGGGCAGTACTTC. This encodes CASSLETGQYF.

This clone occurred once. The chain carries TRBV5-1 and TRBJ1-6; TRBD1 might be the D (6 bases). This CDR3 spans 14 amino acids. The V end was cut by 4 bases, the J end by 7 bases, with 12 bases between. The germline V gene has CDR1 SGHRS and CDR2 YFSETQ. CDR3 nucleotides: TGCGCCAGCAGCCCCGGACAGAAAAATTCACCCCTCCACTTT. As protein: CASSPGQKNSPLHF.

The rearrangement uses TRBV6-6 and TRBJ1-6, with a tentative D call TRBD1 (5 bases). Germline V gives CDR1 MNHNY, CDR2 SVGAGI (reference sequence). Between the trimmed V and J ends, which lost 2 bases and 9 bases, there was a span of 8 bases. The CDR3 has 13 residues. The chain's CDR3 is CASSYVRGSPLHF. CDR3 DNA sequence: TGTGCCAGCAGTTACGTAAGGGGTTCACCCCTCCACTTT.

This chain uses TRBV6-1 with TRBJ2-1; the match to TRBD1 covers 7 bases. The CDR3 runs 15 residues. From germline, CDR1 is MNHNS and CDR2 SASEGT. CDR3 protein: CVTLVTGNSYNEQFF. The CDR3 nucleotides read TGTGTCACCCTGGTGACAGGGAACTCCTACAATGAGCAGTTCTTC.

V is TRBV6-5 and J is TRBJ1-2; 10 bases map to TRBD1. J lost 6 bases, V lost 4 bases, and 8 bases had no gene match. The CDR3 sequence is 15 residues long. Germline V gives CDR1 MNHEY, CDR2 SVGAGI. The CDR3 DNA reads as TGTGCCAGCAGTTTGTCCGGGACAGGGGTCGATGGCTACACCTTC. This codes for CASSLSGTGVDGYTF.

The V call is TRBV6-5, the J call TRBJ2-5, with 7 bases aligning to TRBD2. The trim removed 4 bases at V and 2 bases at J, leaving 10 bases unmatched. The germline CDR1 and CDR2 sequences are MNHEY and SVGAGI. This CDR3 spans 16 amino acids. CDR3 sequence reads: CASSSLLGSGQETQYF. As DNA, the CDR3 is TGTGCCAGCAGTTCCCTTCTGGGTAGCGGGCAAGAGACCCAGTACTTC.

This clone was detected only once. V usage is TRBV6-1 and J usage is TRBJ2-3; 7 bases fit TRBD1. J lost 0 bases, V lost 2 bases, and 11 bases had no gene match. Germline CDR1 and CDR2: MNHNS and SASEGT. This CDR3 spans 18 amino acids. CDR3 sequence: CASSERFGTERSTDTQYF. CDR3 bases: TGTGCCAGCAGTGAAAGATTTGGGACAGAAAGGAGCACAGATACGCAGTATTTT.

The J gene is TRBJ1-2, the V gene TRBV10-3; 10 nucleotides match TRBD1. This CDR3 has 15 amino acids. With V trimmed by 0 bases and J by 4 bases, 2 bases remained unmatched. The germline V gene encodes CDR1 ENHRY and CDR2 SYGVKD. The CDR3 nucleotides are TGTGCCATCAGTGAGTCGACAGGGGGCAGCTATGGCTACACCTTC. Protein: CAISESTGGSYGYTF.

The CDR3 nucleotides read TGCGCCAGCAGTGAGAACCCAGGGGGGTCACCGGCTTTCTTT. Translated: CASSENPGGSPAFF. This rearrangement joins TRBV10-1 to TRBJ1-1; 7 positions agree with TRBD1. Germline trimming cut 2 bases from V and 11 bases from J; bases unmatched to any gene: 11. Germline V gives CDR1 WNHNN, CDR2 SYGVQD (reference sequence). The CDR3 spans 14 residues.

The chain joins TRBV13 to TRBJ2-7; weak D call: TRBD2 (5 bases). The CDR3 has 16 residues. V lost 4 bases to trimming and J lost 2 bases, with 18 bases between them. In germline, CDR1 is PRHDT, CDR2 FYEKMQ (reference sequence). The chain's CDR3 is CASSSEVGQSPYEQYF. In DNA, the CDR3 is TGTGCCAGCAGCTCGGAGGTAGGGCAAAGCCCCTACGAGCAGTACTTC.

The chain joins TRBV6-5 to TRBJ1-2; 8 bases map to TRBD1. CDR3 length equals 16 residues. Germline values: CDR1 MNHEY, CDR2 SVGAGI. Unmatched junction bases numbered 9, after V lost 3 bases and J lost 3 bases. In DNA, the CDR3 is TGTGCCAGCAGTTATAACAGGGGGGCGCGAGACTATGGCTACACCTTC. Translating it yields CASSYNRGARDYGYTF.

This chain links TRBV9 with TRBJ1-2; the D is unclear. Trimming took 0 bases from V and 0 from J, leaving 12 bases between them. The CDR3 spans 16 residues. CDR1 SGDLS and CDR2 YYNGEE come from the germline V gene. This CDR3 is CASSVDPESANYGYTF. CDR3 nucleotide sequence: TGTGCCAGCAGCGTAGACCCCGAATCAGCTAACTATGGCTACACCTTC.

The sample holds one count of this clone. This sequence joins TRBV21-1 and TRBJ1-1; the table's D call TRBD1 went unverified against the DNA. TRBV21-1 is a pseudogene segment. The CDR3 runs to 15 residues. DNA of the CDR3: TGTGCCAGCAGCAGGCGACAGGGTATGAACACTGAAGCTTTCTTT. This gives the protein CASSRRQGMNTEAFF.

This clone appeared a single time. This chain uses TRBV5-1 with TRBJ2-7; TRBD2 matches 10 bases. The CDR3 runs 15 residues. CDR1 is SGHRS, CDR2 YFSETQ, per germline. The J segment lost 11 bases and the V segment lost 0 bases, leaving 11 bases of the junction unmatched. The CDR3 loop is CASSLAERGGQSKYF. CDR3 in DNA: TGCGCCAGCAGCTTGGCAGAGCGGGGGGGCCAGAGTAAGTACTTC.

The gene calls are TRBV18 and TRBJ2-1, with 8 bases lining up with TRBD2. The CDR3 sequence is 16 residues long. The J segment lost 7 bases and the V segment lost 3 bases, leaving 11 bases of the junction unmatched. CDR1 KGHSH and CDR2 LQKENI come from the germline V gene. The CDR3 DNA follows: TGTGCCAGCTCACCCGGGGGGGACTCCCTATTGAATGAGCAGTTCTTC. Translated: CASSPGGDSLLNEQFF.

V gene TRBV28 combines with J gene TRBJ2-3; TRBD2 matches 8 bases. Trimming cost V 5 bases and J 5 bases; bases outside gene matches: 3. The CDR3 is 13 amino acids. Per germline, CDR1 MDHEN and CDR2 SYDVKM. The CDR3 DNA reads as TGTGCCAGCAGTCGGGGGGGAAAAGATACGCAGTATTTT. Translation: CASSRGGKDTQYF.

This chain joins TRBV2 and TRBJ1-1, with a possible D match to TRBD1 (5 bases). This CDR3 comprises 12 residues. Germline values: CDR1 SNHLY, CDR2 FYNNEI. Trimming pared 3 bases from V and 4 bases from J, leaving 6 bases between. The CDR3 region has the DNA TGTGCCAGCAGTGATAGGGGCACTGAAGCTTTCTTT. Its protein product is CASSDRGTEAFF.

The chain has TRBV9 and TRBJ2-1, with 8 bases fitting TRBD1. Germline-derived CDR1 and CDR2 are SGDLS and YYNGEE. J lost 3 bases, V lost 3 bases, and 5 bases had no gene match. CDR3 length: 15 residues. This chain's CDR3 is CASSAGTGVYNEQFF. In DNA, the CDR3 is TGTGCCAGCAGCGCCGGGACAGGAGTCTACAATGAGCAGTTCTTC.

This sequence joins TRBV10-3 and TRBJ2-3; tentatively, D is TRBD1 (5 bases). The germline V gene has CDR1 ENHRY and CDR2 SYGVKD. Trimming shortened V by 4 bases and J by 5 bases, and 10 bases separated the two germline ends. The CDR3 loop spans 13 amino acids. This CDR3 reads CAISAWGEDTQYF. CDR3 nucleotide sequence: TGTGCCATCAGTGCTTGGGGCGAAGATACGCAGTATTTT.

J is TRBJ2-3 and V is TRBV5-1; TRBD2 aligns across 9 bases. With 0 bases clipped from V and 1 base from J, the junction kept 0 bases outside the gene matches. The V gene's germline CDR1 is SGHRS and CDR2 YFSETQ. CDR3 length: 15 residues. The CDR3 nucleotides read TGCGCCAGCAGCTTGGGACTAGCGGGCACAGATACGCAGTATTTT. It codes for CASSLGLAGTDTQYF.

This rearrangement joins TRBV6-5 to TRBJ2-1; D is ambiguous. The CDR3 spans 15 residues. V was clipped by 8 bases and J by 2 bases, with 16 bases between them. Germline V CDR1 and CDR2: MNHEY, SVGAGI. CDR3 in DNA: TGTGCCAGCCGGGTCGGGTCCTTCGCCTACAATGAGCAGTTCTTC. This encodes CASRVGSFAYNEQFF.

For the CDR3, the DNA is TGTGCCAGTAGTAAGGAGGGACGGAGGGGAAATGGAAACACCATATATTTT. Residues: CASSKEGRRGNGNTIYF. The V gene is TRBV19, the J gene TRBJ1-3; a weak D match, TRBD1 (5 bases). Germline V gene data show CDR1 as LNHDA and CDR2 as SQIVND (reference sequence). Trimming cost V 4 bases and J 3 bases, with 19 bases left between them. The CDR3 has 17 amino acids.

The gene calls are TRBV5-1 and TRBJ2-7; no clear D gene. Between the trimmed V and J ends, which lost 4 bases and 3 bases, there was a span of 8 bases. Germline V lookup: CDR1 SGHRS, CDR2 YFSETQ. The CDR3 contains 12 residues. The CDR3 is CASSTNNYEQYF. The CDR3 DNA reads as TGCGCCAGCAGCACTAATAACTACGAGCAGTACTTC.

CDR3 residues: CASSALAGAAYEQYF. The CDR3 coding sequence is TGTGCCAGCAGCGCACTAGCGGGGGCGGCCTACGAGCAGTACTTC. V gene TRBV7-9 combines with J gene TRBJ2-7, with 11 bases aligning to TRBD2. This CDR3 region has 15 residues. Trimming took 5 bases from V and 2 from J; bases not matched to a gene: 5. The germline gives CDR1 SEHNR, CDR2 FQNEAQ (reference sequence).

This chain uses TRBV9 with TRBJ1-1; weak D call: TRBD1 (5 bases). V was clipped by 0 bases and J by 0 bases, with 9 bases between them. CDR3 length: 15 residues. Germline CDR1 SGDLS, CDR2 YYNGEE. The DNA for the CDR3 is TGTGCCAGCAGCGTAGGTACAGGATTGAACACTGAAGCTTTCTTT. Its translation is CASSVGTGLNTEAFF.

The CDR3 reads CAAGVAGEQYF. The CDR3 DNA reads as TGTGCCGCCGGGGTGGCGGGCGAGCAGTACTTC. The chain is built from TRBV6-6 and TRBJ2-7; D is perhaps TRBD2 (5 bases). The V gene lost 11 bases and the J gene lost 6 bases, with 14 bases spanning the gap. From germline, CDR1 is MNHNY and CDR2 SVGAGI (reference sequence). The CDR3 is made up of 11 amino acids.

This clone appeared once. The chain uses TRBV6-1 and TRBJ2-1, with 10 bases identical to TRBD2. V lost 3 bases to trimming and J lost 4 bases; unmatched junction nucleotides: 9. Germline V gene lookup returns CDR1 MNHNS and CDR2 SASEGT. The CDR3 loop spans 17 amino acids. CDR3 in DNA: TGTGCCAGCAGTGATACCTTAGCGGGAGGTGCTTACAATGAGCAGTTCTTC. It is translated as CASSDTLAGGAYNEQFF.